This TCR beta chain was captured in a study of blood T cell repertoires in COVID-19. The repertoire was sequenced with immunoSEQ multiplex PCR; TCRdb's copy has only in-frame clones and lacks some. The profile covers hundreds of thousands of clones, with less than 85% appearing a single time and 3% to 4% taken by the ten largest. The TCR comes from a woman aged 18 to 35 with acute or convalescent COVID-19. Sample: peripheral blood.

Written as DNA, the CDR3 is TGCGCCAGCAGTGTTGGCAGGACTTATGGCTACACCTTC. Translating gives CASSVGRTYGYTF. The chain links TRBV10-1 to TRBJ1-2; D unclear. The CDR3 spans 13 residues. Germline CDR1 and CDR2: WNHNN and SYGVQD (reference sequence). V lost 4 bases and J 5 bases, leaving 11 bases between the germline ends.